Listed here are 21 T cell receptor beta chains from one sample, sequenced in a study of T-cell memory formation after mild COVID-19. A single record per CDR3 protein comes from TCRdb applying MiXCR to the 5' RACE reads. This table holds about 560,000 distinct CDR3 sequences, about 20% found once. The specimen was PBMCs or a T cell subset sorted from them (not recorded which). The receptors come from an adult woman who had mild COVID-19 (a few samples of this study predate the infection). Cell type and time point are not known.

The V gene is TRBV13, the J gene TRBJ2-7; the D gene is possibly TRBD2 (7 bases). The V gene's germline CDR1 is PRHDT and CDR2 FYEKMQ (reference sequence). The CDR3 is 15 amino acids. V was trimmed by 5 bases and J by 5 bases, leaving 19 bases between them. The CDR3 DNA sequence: TGTGCCAGCAGCCTCCGCGGGGGCTTCGGCCACGAGCAGTACTTC. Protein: CASSLRGGFGHEQYF.

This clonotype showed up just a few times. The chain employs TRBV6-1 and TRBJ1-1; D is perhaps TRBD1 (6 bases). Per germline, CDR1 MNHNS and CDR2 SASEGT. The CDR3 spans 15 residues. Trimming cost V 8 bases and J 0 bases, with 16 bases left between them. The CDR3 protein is CASGPGAYLNTEAFF. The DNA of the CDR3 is TGTGCCAGCGGTCCAGGGGCCTACCTGAACACTGAAGCTTTCTTT.

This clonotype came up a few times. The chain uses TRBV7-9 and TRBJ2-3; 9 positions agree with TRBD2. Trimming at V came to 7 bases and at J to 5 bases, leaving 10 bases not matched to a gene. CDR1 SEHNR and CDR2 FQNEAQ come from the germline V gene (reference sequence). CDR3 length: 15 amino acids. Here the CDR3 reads CASIDGGRAQDTQYF. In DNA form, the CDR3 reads TGTGCCAGCATTGACGGCGGGAGGGCCCAAGATACGCAGTATTTT.

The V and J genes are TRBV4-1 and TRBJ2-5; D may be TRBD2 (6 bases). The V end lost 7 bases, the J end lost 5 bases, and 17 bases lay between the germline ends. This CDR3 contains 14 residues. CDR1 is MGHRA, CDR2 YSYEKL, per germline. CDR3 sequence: CASTAVGLGETQYF. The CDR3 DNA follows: TGCGCCAGCACCGCGGTGGGACTCGGGGAGACCCAGTACTTC.

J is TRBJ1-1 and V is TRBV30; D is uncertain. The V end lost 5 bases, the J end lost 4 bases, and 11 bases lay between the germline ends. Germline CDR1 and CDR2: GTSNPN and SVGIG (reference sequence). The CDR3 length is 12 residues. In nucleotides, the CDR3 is TGTGCCTGGGACGTTGGAGGCACTGAAGCTTTCTTT. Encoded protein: CAWDVGGTEAFF.

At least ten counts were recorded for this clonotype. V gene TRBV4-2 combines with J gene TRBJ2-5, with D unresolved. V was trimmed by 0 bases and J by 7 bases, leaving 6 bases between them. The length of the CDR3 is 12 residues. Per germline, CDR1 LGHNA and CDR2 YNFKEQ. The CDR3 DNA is TGTGCCAGCAGCCAAGATGCGGCGACCCAGTACTTC. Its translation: CASSQDAATQYF.

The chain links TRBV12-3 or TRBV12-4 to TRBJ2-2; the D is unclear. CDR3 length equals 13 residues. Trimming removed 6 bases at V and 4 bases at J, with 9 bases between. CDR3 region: CASRDPPTGELFF. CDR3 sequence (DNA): TGTGCCAGCAGGGACCCTCCCACCGGGGAGCTGTTTTTT.

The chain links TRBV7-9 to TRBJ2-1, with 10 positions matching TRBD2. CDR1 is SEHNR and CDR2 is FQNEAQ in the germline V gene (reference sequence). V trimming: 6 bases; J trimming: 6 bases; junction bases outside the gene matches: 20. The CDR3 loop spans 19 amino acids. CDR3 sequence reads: CASSSTLDSGRAKSNEQFF. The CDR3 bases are TGTGCCAGCAGTTCAACGCTTGACAGCGGGAGGGCCAAAAGCAATGAGCAGTTCTTC.

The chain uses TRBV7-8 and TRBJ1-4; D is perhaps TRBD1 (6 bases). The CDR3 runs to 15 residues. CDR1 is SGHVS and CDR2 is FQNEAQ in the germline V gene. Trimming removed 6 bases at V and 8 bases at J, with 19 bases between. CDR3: CASSSLGQSAEKLFF. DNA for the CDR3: TGTGCCAGCAGTTCGCTAGGACAGTCGGCCGAAAAACTGTTTTTT.

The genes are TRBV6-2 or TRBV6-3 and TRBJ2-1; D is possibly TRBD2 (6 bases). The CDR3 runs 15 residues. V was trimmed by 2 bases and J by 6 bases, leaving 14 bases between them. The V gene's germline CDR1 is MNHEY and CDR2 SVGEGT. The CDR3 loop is CASSYPRYGSNEQFF. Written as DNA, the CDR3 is TGTGCCAGCAGTTACCCCAGGTACGGGAGCAATGAGCAGTTCTTC.

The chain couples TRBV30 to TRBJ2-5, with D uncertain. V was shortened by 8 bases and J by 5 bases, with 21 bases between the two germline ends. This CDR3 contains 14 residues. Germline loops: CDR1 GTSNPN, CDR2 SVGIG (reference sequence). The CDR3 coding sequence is TGTGCCATCGAACCATTTGGGGTTACGGAGACCCAGTACTTC. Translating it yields CAIEPFGVTETQYF.

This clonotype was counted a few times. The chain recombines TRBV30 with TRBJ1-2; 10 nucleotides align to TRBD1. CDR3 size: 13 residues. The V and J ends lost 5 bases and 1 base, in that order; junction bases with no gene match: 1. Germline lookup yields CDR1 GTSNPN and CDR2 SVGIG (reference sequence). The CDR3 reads CAWRTGGNYGYTF. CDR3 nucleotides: TGTGCCTGGCGGACAGGGGGTAACTATGGCTACACCTTC.

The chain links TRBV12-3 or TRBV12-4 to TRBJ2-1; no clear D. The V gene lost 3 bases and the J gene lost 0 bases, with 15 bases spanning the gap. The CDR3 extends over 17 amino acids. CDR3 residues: CASSFYQVASSYNEQFF. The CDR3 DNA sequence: TGTGCCAGCAGTTTTTATCAGGTAGCCAGCTCCTACAATGAGCAGTTCTTC.

Written as DNA, the CDR3 is TGTGCCAGCAGTTACAATGGGGAAAAACTGTTTTTT. Protein sequence: CASSYNGEKLFF. The chain is built from TRBV6-5 and TRBJ1-4; no firm D call. V was trimmed by 2 bases and J by 8 bases, leaving 6 bases between them. This CDR3 contains 12 residues. CDR1 and CDR2 (germline): MNHEY, SVGAGI.

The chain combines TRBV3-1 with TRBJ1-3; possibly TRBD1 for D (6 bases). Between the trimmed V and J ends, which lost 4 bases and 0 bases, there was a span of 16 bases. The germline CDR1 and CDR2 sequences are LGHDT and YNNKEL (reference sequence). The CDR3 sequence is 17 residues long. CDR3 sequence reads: CASSPYYRVLSGNTIYF. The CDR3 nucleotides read TGTGCCAGCAGCCCTTATTACAGGGTCCTCTCTGGAAACACCATATATTTT.

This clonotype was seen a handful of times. CDR3: CASSLQLAGGPVETQYF. The CDR3 DNA sequence: TGCGCCAGCAGCTTGCAACTAGCGGGGGGGCCGGTAGAGACCCAGTACTTC. The genes are TRBV5-1 and TRBJ2-5; 13 bases are a match to TRBD2. Germline V gene data show CDR1 as SGHRS and CDR2 as YFSETQ. Trimming cost V 1 base and J 4 bases; bases outside gene matches: 7. The CDR3 runs 17 residues.

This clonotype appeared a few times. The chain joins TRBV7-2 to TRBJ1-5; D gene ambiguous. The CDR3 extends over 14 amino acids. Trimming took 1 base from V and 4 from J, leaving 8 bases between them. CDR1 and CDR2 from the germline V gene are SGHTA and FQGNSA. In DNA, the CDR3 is TGTGCCAGCAGCTTAGTCGGATCAAATCAGCCCCAGCATTTT. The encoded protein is CASSLVGSNQPQHF. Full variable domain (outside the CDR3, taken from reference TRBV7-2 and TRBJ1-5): GAGVSQSPSNKVTEKGKDVELRCDPISGHTALYWYRQSLGQGLEFLIYFQGNSAPDKSGLPSDRFSAERTGGSVSTLTIQRTQQEDSAVYLCASSLVGSNQPQHFGDGTRLSIL.

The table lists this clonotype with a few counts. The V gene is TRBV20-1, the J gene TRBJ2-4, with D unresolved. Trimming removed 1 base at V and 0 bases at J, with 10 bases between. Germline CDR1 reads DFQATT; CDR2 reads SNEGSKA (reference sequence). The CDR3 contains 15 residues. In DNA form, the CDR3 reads TGCAGTGCTAGAGGGGGATTACTAGCCAAAAACATTCAGTACTTC. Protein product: CSARGGLLAKNIQYF.

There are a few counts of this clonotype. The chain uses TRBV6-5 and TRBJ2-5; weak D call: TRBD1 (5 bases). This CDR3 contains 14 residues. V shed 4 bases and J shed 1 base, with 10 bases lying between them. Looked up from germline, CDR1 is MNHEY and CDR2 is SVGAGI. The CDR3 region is CASSSSGFQETQYF. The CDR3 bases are TGTGCCAGCAGTTCCTCAGGGTTCCAAGAGACCCAGTACTTC.

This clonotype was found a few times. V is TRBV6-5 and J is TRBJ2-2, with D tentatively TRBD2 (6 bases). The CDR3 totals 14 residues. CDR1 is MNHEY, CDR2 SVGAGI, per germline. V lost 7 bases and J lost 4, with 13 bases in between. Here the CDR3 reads CASTPRGVTGELFF. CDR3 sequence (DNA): TGTGCCAGCACCCCTCGCGGGGTCACCGGGGAGCTGTTTTTT.

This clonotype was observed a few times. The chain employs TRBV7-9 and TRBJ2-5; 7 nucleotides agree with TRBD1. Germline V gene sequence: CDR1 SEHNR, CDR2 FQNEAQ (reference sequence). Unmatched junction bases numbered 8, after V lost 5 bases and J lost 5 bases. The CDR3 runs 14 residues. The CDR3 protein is CASSAGQATETQYF. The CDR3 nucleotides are TGTGCCAGCAGCGCCGGACAGGCGACGGAGACCCAGTACTTC.